Listed below are T cell receptor beta chains from one sample, sequenced in a study of beta chain features in type 1 diabetes. The assay was immunoSEQ multiplex PCR, and TCRdb's table has in-frame clones only and misses some. The sample carries over 300,000 clones, approximately 10% recorded once. What was sequenced was central memory CD4+ T cells from blood. These receptors all come from a man between 25 and 39 years old with type 1 diabetes. Each CDR3 is given with its conserved first and last residue. The D gene is left open where the match is weak. Some rows mark clone size as missing; the rest say once, few, many or name a class of expanded clone.

>TRBJ1-1|few|NA|TRBV7-2
TGTGCCAGCGCCACAGGGATCGGCACTGAAGCTTTCTTT
CASATGIGTEAFF
>TRBJ2-5|once|NA|TRBV5-1
TGCGCCAGCAGCCCCGAGCGCCAGCAAGAGACCCAGTACTTC
CASSPERQQETQYF
>TRBJ2-7|few|TRBD2|TRBV7-2
TGTGCCAGCAGCTTCGGAGCGGGGGGTTCCTACGAGCAGTACTTC
CASSFGAGGSYEQYF
>TRBJ2-7|NA|TRBD1|TRBV19
TGTGCCAGTAGTACAGGACAGGGCGTCTACGAGCAGTACTTC
CASSTGQGVYEQYF
>TRBJ2-4|few|TRBD2|TRBV9
TGTGCCAGACTATCCGGGACTACGCTAGCCAAAAACATTCAGTACTTC
CARLSGTTLAKNIQYF
>TRBJ2-2|few|NA|TRBV2
TGTGCCAGCAGTGAAGTGGAGCTGACAGCGTCGAGGGAGCTGTTTTTT
CASSEVELTASRELFF
>TRBJ2-5|NA|NA|TRBV6-5
TGTGCCAGCAGCCAAACTAGGTTCCAAGAGACCCAGTACTTC
CASSQTRFQETQYF
>TRBJ1-2|few|NA|TRBV4-3
TGCGCCAGCAGCCTAGGGGTTGGGGATTATGGCTACACCTTC
CASSLGVGDYGYTF
>TRBJ2-4|NA|NA|TRBV7-8
TGTGCCAGCAGCAATGGCGGTGGCGGGTCGGCGGCCAAAAACATTCAGTACTTC
CASSNGGGGSAAKNIQYF
>TRBJ2-3|NA|NA|TRBV9
TGTGCCAGCAGCGCGCCTGACCCGGCAGATACGCAGTATTTT
CASSAPDPADTQYF
>TRBJ1-2|few|NA|TRBV30
TGTGCCTGGGGAGACAGGTCCTATGGCTACACCTTC
CAWGDRSYGYTF
>TRBJ2-1|few|TRBD2|TRBV4-1
TGCGCCAGCAGCCAAGATCCGGGGGGAGGTTCTAATGAGCAGTTCTTC
CASSQDPGGGSNEQFF
>TRBJ2-1|NA|TRBD1|TRBV6-6
TGTGCCAGCAGTGGAGGGACAGGGGGCTCCTACAATGAGCAGTTCTTC
CASSGGTGGSYNEQFF
>TRBJ2-3|few|TRBD2|TRBV18
TGTGCCAGCTCACCAAAAACGGCTAGCGGGAGCACAGATACGCAGTATTTT
CASSPKTASGSTDTQYF
>TRBJ2-3|NA|NA|TRBV11-3
TGTGCCAGCAGCCCAGGGAGTCCAACAGATACGCAGTATTTT
CASSPGSPTDTQYF
>TRBJ2-7|NA|TRBD2|TRBV7-9
TGTGCCAGCAGCCAAGGACTAGCGGGGACCTACGAGCAGTACTTC
CASSQGLAGTYEQYF